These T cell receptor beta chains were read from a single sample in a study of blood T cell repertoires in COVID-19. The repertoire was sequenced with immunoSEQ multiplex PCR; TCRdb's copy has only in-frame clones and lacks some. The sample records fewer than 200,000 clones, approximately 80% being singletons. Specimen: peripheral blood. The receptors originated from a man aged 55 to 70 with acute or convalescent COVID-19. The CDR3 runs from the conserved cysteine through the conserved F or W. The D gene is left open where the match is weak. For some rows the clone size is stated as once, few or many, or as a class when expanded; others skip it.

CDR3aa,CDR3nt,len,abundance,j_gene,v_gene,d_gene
CASSLERRYSGANVLTF,TGTGCCAGCAGCTTAGAACGGAGATACTCTGGGGCCAACGTCCTGACTTTC,17,-,TRBJ2-6,TRBV7-9,-
CASSSTGTAGNTIYF,TGTGCCAGCAGCTCAACCGGGACAGCTGGAAACACCATATATTTT,15,few,TRBJ1-3,TRBV7-8,TRBD1
CASSLDSYEQYF,TGTGCCAGCAGTTTAGACAGCTACGAGCAGTACTTC,12,-,TRBJ2-7,TRBV6-6,-
CASSRRGYEQFF,TGTGCCAGCAGCCGGCGGGGTTATGAGCAGTTCTTC,12,-,TRBJ2-1,TRBV7-8,-
CASSRQGRETQYF,TGTGCTAGCAGCCGACAGGGCCGAGAGACCCAGTACTTC,13,-,TRBJ2-5,TRBV7-7,TRBD1
CASSIRTVLNYGYTF,TGTGCCAGTAGTATTCGGACAGTTCTTAACTATGGCTACACCTTC,15,-,TRBJ1-2,TRBV19,-
CASSQEGSGVSTDTQYF,TGTGCCAGCAGCCAAGAAGGAAGCGGGGTTAGTACAGATACGCAGTATTTT,17,-,TRBJ2-3,TRBV4-2,TRBD2
CASSFYGATNEKLFF,TGTGCCAGCAGTTTCTACGGTGCAACTAATGAAAAACTGTTTTTT,15,-,TRBJ1-4,TRBV6-2/TRBV6-3,-
CASSQDPPGQGGQPQHF,TGCGCCAGCAGCCAAGATCCGCCGGGACAGGGCGGTCAGCCCCAGCATTTT,17,-,TRBJ1-5,TRBV4-1,TRBD1
CASSLSQGALYGYTF,TGTGCCAGCAGCTTGTCCCAGGGGGCCCTCTATGGCTACACCTTC,15,-,TRBJ1-2,TRBV5-4,TRBD1
CASSLSPGVGNEQYF,TGTGCCAGCAGTCTCTCACCCGGGGTGGGGAACGAGCAGTACTTC,15,-,TRBJ2-7,TRBV27,-
CSVEDESRRQGSQETQYF,TGCAGCGTTGAAGATGAGAGTAGGAGGCAGGGGTCCCAAGAGACCCAGTACTTC,18,once,TRBJ2-5,TRBV29-1,-
CASSPQGAPDEKLFF,TGTGCCAGCAGCCCCCAGGGGGCGCCGGATGAAAAACTGTTTTTT,15,-,TRBJ1-4,TRBV9,TRBD1
CASSLIEGGDQPQHF,TGTGCCAGCAGTTTGATCGAGGGCGGGGATCAGCCCCAGCATTTT,15,-,TRBJ1-5,TRBV27,-
CASSYSILGPTEAFF,TGTGCCAGCAGTTACTCTATCCTGGGGCCCACTGAAGCTTTCTTT,15,-,TRBJ1-1,TRBV6-5,-
CASRQGIYGYTF,TGTGCCAGCAGACAGGGGATCTATGGCTACACCTTC,12,once,TRBJ1-2,TRBV2,TRBD1